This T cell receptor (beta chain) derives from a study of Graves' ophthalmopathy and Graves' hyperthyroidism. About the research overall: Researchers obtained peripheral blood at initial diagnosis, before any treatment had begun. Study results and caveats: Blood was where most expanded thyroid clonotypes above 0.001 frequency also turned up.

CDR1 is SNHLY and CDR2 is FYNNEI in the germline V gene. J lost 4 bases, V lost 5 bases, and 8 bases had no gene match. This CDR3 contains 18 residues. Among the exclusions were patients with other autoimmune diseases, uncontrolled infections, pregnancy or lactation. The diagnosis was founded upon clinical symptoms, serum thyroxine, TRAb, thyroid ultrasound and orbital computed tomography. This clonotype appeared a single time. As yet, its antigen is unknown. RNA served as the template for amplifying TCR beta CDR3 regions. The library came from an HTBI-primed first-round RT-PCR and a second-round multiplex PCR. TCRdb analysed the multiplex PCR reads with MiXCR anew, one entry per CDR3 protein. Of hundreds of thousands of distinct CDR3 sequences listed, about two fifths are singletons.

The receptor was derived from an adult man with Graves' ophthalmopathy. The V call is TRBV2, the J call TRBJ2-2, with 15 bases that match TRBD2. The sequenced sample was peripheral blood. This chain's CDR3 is CASSLGLAGGLVTGELFF. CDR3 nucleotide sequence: TGTGCCAGCAGTCTGGGACTAGCGGGGGGATTAGTCACCGGGGAGCTGTTTTTT.